The subject of this entry is one T cell receptor beta chain. The authors ran the assay at deep level. The authors loaded about 0.2 ug DNA, about 30,000 T cell genomes, into sorted-subset replicate PCRs. The method was immunoSEQ multiplex PCR; TCRdb's version includes in-frame clones alone and lacks a portion of them. The profile shows more than 2 million clones, 80% to 95% of them singletons. CD45RO-negative, CCR7-positively selected cells formed the naive CD8 fraction, excluding terminally differentiated effector memory CD45RA+ cells. The sample comes from a study of shared clonotypes between healthy human individuals. Turning to the study itself: For every donor, three CD4 naive, three CD4 memory, two CD8 naive and one CD8 memory plates were used.

Germline CDR1 and CDR2: SGHVS and FQNEAQ. The V end lost 3 bases, the J end lost 8 bases, and 16 bases lay between the germline ends. The CDR3 has 15 amino acids. The receptor's source is a man aged 18 to 30 in good health. Some clones in this sample may be carry-over from other donors' samples. Specimen: naive CD8+ T cells from PBMCs. The chain is built from TRBV7-8 and TRBJ1-4; a weak D match, TRBD1 (5 bases). The CDR3 loop reads CASSFLGTYGEKLFF. CDR3 nucleotide sequence: TGTGCCAGCAGCTTCCTCGGGACCTATGGCGAAAAACTGTTTTTT.